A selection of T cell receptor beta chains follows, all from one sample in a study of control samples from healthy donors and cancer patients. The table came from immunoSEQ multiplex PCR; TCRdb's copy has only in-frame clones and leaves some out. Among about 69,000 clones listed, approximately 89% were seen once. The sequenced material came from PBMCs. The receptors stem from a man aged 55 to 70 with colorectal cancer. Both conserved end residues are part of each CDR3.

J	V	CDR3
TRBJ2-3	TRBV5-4	CASSPAGGVADTQYF
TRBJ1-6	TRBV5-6	CASSLYGEVVSPLHF
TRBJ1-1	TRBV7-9	CASSPWLSADEAFF
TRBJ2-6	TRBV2	CATKTGTNSGANVLTF
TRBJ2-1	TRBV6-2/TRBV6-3	CASSYTGGGAEQFF
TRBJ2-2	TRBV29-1	CSVRSWGQGRTGELFF
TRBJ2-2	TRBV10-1	CASSQENTGELFF
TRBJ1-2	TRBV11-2	CASSHWSRGYNGYTF
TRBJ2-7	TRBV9	CASSVEGHPSYEQYF
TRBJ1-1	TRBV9	CASSVGSGEGRAFF
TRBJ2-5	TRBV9	CASSVGIGVGQPLQETQYF
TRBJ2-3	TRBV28	CASSSPPGAGGTDTQYF
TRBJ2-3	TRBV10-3	CAISESGGGATDTQYF
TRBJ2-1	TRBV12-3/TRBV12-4	CASSFGEIYEQFF
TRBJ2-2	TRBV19	CASSIRTGSTGELFF
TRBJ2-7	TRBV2	CASRGQGSYEQYF
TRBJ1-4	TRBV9	CASNLGSTNEKLFF
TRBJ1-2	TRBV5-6	CASSRLTVEGGYTF
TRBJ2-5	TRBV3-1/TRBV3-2	CASSQVPASRETQYF
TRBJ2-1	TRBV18	CASSPPPGEQFF
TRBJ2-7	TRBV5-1	CASSPGTGGREQYF
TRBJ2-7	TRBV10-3	CAISRDTRDEQYF
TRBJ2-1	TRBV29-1	CSVGDSRYNEQFF
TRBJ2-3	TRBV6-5	CASSRQAMHTDTQYF
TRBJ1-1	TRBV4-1	CASSQDPYLTEAFF
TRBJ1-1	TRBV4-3	CASSQDPGQGGIF
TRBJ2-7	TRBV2	CASRATGNYEQYF
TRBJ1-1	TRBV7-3	CASSLTANTEAFF
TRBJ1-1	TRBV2	CASRGDRDGNTEAFF
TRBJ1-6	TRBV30	CAWIPTRGNNSPLHF
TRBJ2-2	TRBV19	CASKAPGLQGSGELFF
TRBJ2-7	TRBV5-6	CASSPKGQPYEQYF
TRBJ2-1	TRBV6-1	CASSELLAGDDEQFF
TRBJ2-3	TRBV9	CASSVGLAGFLSDTQYF
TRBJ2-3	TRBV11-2	CASRSGGALPTQYF
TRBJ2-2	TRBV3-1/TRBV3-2	CASARGLAKTGELFF
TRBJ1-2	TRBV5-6	CAPRRGGGDGYTF
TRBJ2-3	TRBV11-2	CASSLDLVGLRDTQYF
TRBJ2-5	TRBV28	CASSPGNRAQTQYF
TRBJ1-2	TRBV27	CASSLAEQPTYYGYTF
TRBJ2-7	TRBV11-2	CASTVTGTGSYEQYF
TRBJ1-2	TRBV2	CASRQDRGGGGYTF
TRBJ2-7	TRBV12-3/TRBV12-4	CASSRDPLEQYF
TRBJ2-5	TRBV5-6	CASAREETQYF
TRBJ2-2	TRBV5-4	CASSPTGTNTGELFF
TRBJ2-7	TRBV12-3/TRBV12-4	CASSLRGTDEQYF
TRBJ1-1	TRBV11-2	CASSSQRGTEAFF
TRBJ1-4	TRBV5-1	CASSSKAGHNEKLFF
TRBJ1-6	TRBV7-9	CASSSGTAGSPLHF
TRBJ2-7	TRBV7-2	CASSQQGYRTYEQYF
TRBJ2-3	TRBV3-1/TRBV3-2	CASSQDRRLAPHF